This record covers a single TCR beta chain. Original methodology: Nucleated cell number was recorded as an estimate derived from reference gene primer amplification. Some clones are missing from TCRdb's copy, which holds only in-frame ones; the method was immunoSEQ multiplex PCR. That table supplies the V and J calls and clone size; D and trimming were determined from the DNA. Of roughly 27,000 clones listed, 80% are singletons. The data derive from a study of blood T cell repertoires in COVID-19. On the study more broadly: Both acute and convalescent COVID-19 samples were obtained from the United States, Italy and Spain. Nucleic acid was either cDNA or gDNA, and it came from T cells, B-cell-depleted T cells, or PBMCs.

Sample: peripheral blood. The receptor's source is a woman in her seventies with acute or convalescent COVID-19.

The CDR3 region is CASSWLAGNNEQFF. CDR3 coding DNA: TGTGCCAGCAGTTGGCTAGCGGGAAATAATGAGCAGTTCTTC. This chain links TRBV27 with TRBJ2-1, with TRBD2 matching 9 bases. The CDR3 totals 14 residues. Germline CDR1 MNHEY, CDR2 SMNVEV (reference sequence). The junction had 5 bases not matched to a gene; V was cut back by 4 bases and J by 7 bases.